This is a list of T cell receptor beta chains from one sample in a study of glioma-infiltrating T cells after dendritic cell vaccination. Assay used: immunoSEQ multiplex PCR; TCRdb lists only in-frame clones, some missing. The sample shows 90,000 to 95,000 clones, 80% to 90% of them seen only once. Sequences were derived from blood, sampled after dendritic cell vaccination. Receptors were obtained from a human donor with glioblastoma. Each CDR3 is given with its conserved first and last residue. A D gene is named only where the DNA matches it firmly. Only part of the rows carry a size: once, few, many, or a class if the clone is expanded.

CDR3aa	CDR3nt	j_gene	d_gene	v_gene	abundance
CSGRGGSSKNIQYF	TGCAGCGGGAGGGGGGGATCGAGCAAAAACATTCAGTACTTC	TRBJ2-4	NA	TRBV29-1	NA
CASSLRRVPGDF	TGTGCCAGCAGCTTACGGCGGGTACCGGGGGATTTT	TRBJ2-3	NA	TRBV5-6	NA
CASSQEGTGGYGYTF	TGTGCCAGCAGCCAAGAGGGGACAGGAGGCTATGGCTACACCTTC	TRBJ1-2	TRBD1	TRBV4-2	NA
CASSERGSDNEQFF	TGTGCCAGCTCAGAGCGGGGCTCAGACAATGAGCAGTTCTTC	TRBJ2-1	TRBD2	TRBV18	once
CASSFLDRRTEAFF	TGTGCCAGTAGTTTCCTAGACCGGCGCACTGAAGCTTTCTTT	TRBJ1-1	NA	TRBV19	NA
CASSFNGRGGTDTQYF	TGCGCCAGCAGCTTTAATGGGCGGGGGGGCACAGATACGCAGTATTTT	TRBJ2-3	TRBD2	TRBV5-1	NA
CASSQMAGGRSNQPQHF	TGCGCCAGCAGCCAAATGGCAGGGGGAAGGAGCAATCAGCCCCAGCATTTT	TRBJ1-5	TRBD1	TRBV4-1	NA
CASSPLATGNTEAFF	TGTGCCAGCAGCCCCCTCGCGACAGGGAACACTGAAGCTTTCTTT	TRBJ1-1	NA	TRBV7-9	NA
CASSFEGANYNEQFF	TGTGCCAGTAGTTTCGAGGGGGCAAACTACAATGAGCAGTTCTTC	TRBJ2-1	TRBD1	TRBV19	NA
CASRPQGHNTIYF	TGTGCCAGCAGGCCCCAGGGCCACAACACCATATATTTT	TRBJ1-3	NA	TRBV6-5	NA
CASSIRGTGESPLHF	TGTGCCAGTAGTATTCGGGGGACAGGGGAGTCACCCCTCCACTTT	TRBJ1-6	TRBD1	TRBV19	NA
CASSNWGEQFF	TGTGCCAGCAGCAATTGGGGCGAGCAGTTCTTC	TRBJ2-1	NA	TRBV25-1	NA
CASSLAFAGANVLTF	TGTGCCAGCAGCTTAGCCTTCGCGGGGGCCAACGTCCTGACTTTC	TRBJ2-6	NA	TRBV11-2	NA
CASGFSAGGNTIYF	TGTGCTAGTGGTTTCAGCGCTGGCGGAAACACCATATATTTT	TRBJ1-3	NA	TRBV12-5	NA
CASSRSPTEQRELFF	TGTGCCAGCAGCCGTTCTCCGACAGAGCAAAGGGAGCTGTTTTTT	TRBJ2-2	NA	TRBV9	NA
CASSLSERGAYAETQYF	TGTGCCAGCAGCTTAAGCGAACGCGGGGCCTACGCAGAGACCCAGTACTTC	TRBJ2-5	NA	TRBV7-7	NA
CASSFGRDRPTGELFF	TGTGCCAGCAGTTTTGGCCGGGACAGGCCTACCGGGGAGCTGTTTTTT	TRBJ2-2	TRBD1	TRBV27	few
CASSFLAGGSYEQYF	TGTGCCAGCAGCTTCTTAGCGGGGGGTTCCTACGAGCAGTACTTC	TRBJ2-7	TRBD2	TRBV7-2	NA
CASSLAGGKKEETQYF	TGCGCCAGCAGCTTGGCTGGGGGCAAGAAGGAAGAGACCCAGTACTTC	TRBJ2-5	NA	TRBV5-1	NA
CASSEPRTGIYEQYF	TGTGCCAGCAGTGAACCCCGGACAGGGATCTACGAGCAGTACTTC	TRBJ2-7	TRBD1	TRBV6-4	NA
CASIKDGRRNQPQHF	TGTGCCAGCATAAAGGACGGGAGACGAAATCAGCCCCAGCATTTT	TRBJ1-5	NA	TRBV6-4	NA
CAWSIGVRQPQHF	TGTGCCTGGAGTATAGGGGTACGTCAGCCCCAGCATTTT	TRBJ1-5	NA	TRBV30	NA
CASTWGGNPYYGYTF	TGTGCCAGTACCTGGGGGGGAAACCCCTACTATGGCTACACCTTC	TRBJ1-2	NA	TRBV19	NA
CASSQEGLVPKNIQYF	TGTGCCAGCAGCCAAGAAGGACTAGTCCCCAAAAACATTCAGTACTTC	TRBJ2-4	TRBD2	TRBV4-2	NA
CASSLYTGELFF	TGTGCCAGCAGCTTATATACCGGGGAGCTGTTTTTT	TRBJ2-2	NA	TRBV7-2	NA
CSVDNISNEKLFF	TGCAGCGTTGATAATATTTCTAATGAAAAACTGTTTTTT	TRBJ1-4	NA	TRBV29-1	NA
CASSPRIPPLHF	TGTGCCAGCAGCCCGAGGATCCCACCCCTCCACTTT	TRBJ1-6	NA	TRBV7-2	few
CASSPGVENTIYF	TGTGCCAGCTCCCCGGGAGTGGAAAACACCATATATTTT	TRBJ1-3	NA	TRBV18	once
CASSYSRAGGNTGELFF	TGTGCCAGCAGTTATAGTAGGGCGGGAGGGAACACCGGGGAGCTGTTTTTT	TRBJ2-2	TRBD2	TRBV28	NA